The sequence of this T cell receptor (beta chain) was determined in a study of blood T cell repertoires in COVID-19 (dated by TCRdb to 2019 to 2021). Describing the broader study: Samples covering the acute and convalescent phases of COVID-19 were provided by collaborators in the United States, Italy and Spain. The material from the prospective study consisted of cDNA or gDNA derived from T cells, B-cell-depleted T cells, or PBMCs. The dataset comprised deeply sampled blood TCRbeta repertoires from subjects exposed to, actively infected with, or recovered from COVID-19. The repertoires were made available in a free public database intended to serve as a resource for research on the immune response to SARS-CoV-2. Samples came from the ongoing ImmuneRACE study (first 160 participants) plus 1,254 subjects from 6 global collaborators. Nearly every sample came with metadata listing a de-identified subject ID, COVID-19 status, age in years and sex. Where HLA class I and class II types were available, the types were taken from metadata supplied by the sample provider, not from assay-based typing.

A second Seattle source provided samples from volunteer blood donors who had recovered from COVID-19. The collaborating institutions used their own protocols to collect whole blood in K2EDTA tubes. Collaborator samples were shipped for TCRbeta analysis as frozen whole blood, isolated PBMCs, or DNA extracted from either sample type. A distance of 14 bases separates the germline ends of V and J, which lose 2 bases and 4 bases respectively. The germline V gene (reference sequence) provides CDR1 SGHNT and CDR2 YYREEE. Inclusive of the bounding cysteine and phenylalanine, the CDR3 is 15 residues long. The sequence is cut down to CDR3 DNA, 45 bases in frame from base 1. The immunoSEQ Assay, a bias-controlled multiplex PCR, was used to amplify TCRbeta CDR3 regions from genomic DNA. The authors' analysis ran thus. Nucleated cell counts per sample were estimated from amplification of reference gene primers within the assay. To quantify the absolute abundance of each unique TCRbeta CDR3 rearrangement, sequence reads were collapsed and filtered. For each sample, productive Simpson clonality was calculated by taking the square root of Simpson's diversity index across productive rearrangements. TCRdb stores this immuneACCESS table with in-frame sequences only. Part of the clones is absent; in the studies checked, under half of the shortfall reflects unresolved V genes, and no reason is known for the rest. V and J calls and clone size follow that table, whereas D and trimming were derived from the DNA. The sample data list about 180,000 clones, and roughly nine tenths of these were observed just once. The ten largest clones take up approximately 2% of the sample.

A word on this clone: The target of this receptor is not known. Nothing much larger sits one base from this clone, and base qualities are not available.

Findings and caveats that apply to the study as a whole: How much clinical and demographic metadata was included differed by source and by participant, and the metadata was provided uncurated.

The source of this sequence is a young man who had recovered from COVID-19. Rearrangement joined TRBV5-4 to TRBJ2-3, with a tentative D gene TRBD2 over 6 matching bases. Sequencing used peripheral blood. This receptor has the CDR3 CASSFSGLQSDTQYF. The nucleotide sequence reads TGTGCCAGCAGCTTTAGCGGACTTCAATCAGATACGCAGTATTTT. Supplemented by the reference TRBV5-4 and TRBJ2-3 proteins around the CDR3, the complete variable domain is ETGVTQSPTHLIKTRGQQVTLRCSSQSGHNTVSWYQQALGQGPQFIFQYYREEENGRGNFPPRFSGLQFPNYSSELNVNALELDDSALYLCASSFSGLQSDTQYFGPGTRLTVL.